One and the same sample provided the 32 T cell receptor beta chains below, sequenced in a study of blood T cell repertoires in COVID-19. Here immunoSEQ multiplex PCR was the method, and the copy in TCRdb shows in-frame clones only, minus some. The table lists a few hundred thousand clones, around 90% of them singletons. Sequencing was done on a sample of PBMCs or T cells enriched from blood (not recorded which). The receptors shown here come from a young woman who had recovered from COVID-19.

This chain joins TRBV9 and TRBJ1-1; maybe TRBD1 (6 bases). V was cut by 2 bases and J by 0 bases, with 8 bases left in between. This CDR3 spans 14 amino acids. Germline V gives CDR1 SGDLS, CDR2 YYNGEE. The CDR3 sequence: CASSVTGMNTEAFF. The CDR3 DNA reads as TGTGCCAGCAGCGTTACAGGGATGAACACTGAAGCTTTCTTT.

This sequence joins TRBV29-1 and TRBJ2-7, with 14 bases lining up with TRBD2. The CDR3 is made up of 13 amino acids. CDR1 and CDR2 from the germline V gene are SQVTM and ANQGSEA. With 5 bases clipped from V and 6 bases from J, the junction kept 3 bases outside the gene matches. The DNA of the CDR3 is TGCAGCGTTTACGGACTAGCGGGAGGCGAGCAGTACTTC. Its translation: CSVYGLAGGEQYF.

The chain combines TRBV19 with TRBJ1-1; D is undetermined. V was trimmed by 6 bases and J by 1 base, leaving 12 bases between them. Germline V gives CDR1 LNHDA, CDR2 SQIVND (reference sequence). The CDR3 has 14 residues. The CDR3 DNA reads TGTGCCAGTAGGGTGCGGGTCCCGAACACTGAAGCTTTCTTT. It codes for CASRVRVPNTEAFF.

This clone has just a few counts. The V call is TRBV4-1, the J call TRBJ1-3; D remains unclear. The CDR3 extends over 17 amino acids. CDR1 is MGHRA and CDR2 is YSYEKL in the germline V gene. V was pared by 0 bases and J by 0 bases, with 12 bases between. CDR3 sequence reads: CASSQDPSRFSGNTIYF. CDR3 nucleotides: TGCGCCAGCAGCCAAGATCCCTCGAGGTTCTCTGGAAACACCATATATTTT.

The chain has TRBV21-1 and TRBJ1-1. TRBV21-1 constitutes a pseudogene. The CDR3 spans 15 residues. The CDR3 region is CASSKETWGGTEAFF. The CDR3 coding sequence is TGTGCCAGCAGCAAAGAAACGTGGGGAGGTACTGAAGCTTTCTTT.

The chain joins TRBV5-8 to TRBJ1-5; 9 nucleotides match TRBD1. Germline-derived CDR1 and CDR2 are SGHTS and YDEGEE. The length of the CDR3 is 15 residues. Trimming took 5 bases from V and 6 from J; bases not matched to a gene: 9. The CDR3 region is CASSFRTGARQPQHF. The CDR3 DNA is TGTGCCAGCAGTTTCAGGACAGGGGCTCGTCAGCCCCAGCATTTT.

This chain links TRBV5-1 with TRBJ1-2, with D possibly matching TRBD1 (5 bases). CDR3 size: 15 residues. Trimming left V 1 base short and J 8 bases short, with 18 bases between. Germline values: CDR1 SGHRS, CDR2 YFSETQ. The DNA for the CDR3 is TGCGCCAGCAGCTTGTCGAGACAGCTATCGTTGGGCTACACCTTC. Encoded protein: CASSLSRQLSLGYTF.

Comments on this clone: Other DNA sequences in this specimen translate into the identical CDR3. The rearrangement joins TRBV2 to TRBJ1-1; 7 nucleotides match TRBD1. With V trimmed by 4 bases and J by 4 bases, 3 bases remained unmatched. The CDR3 contains 13 residues. Germline CDR1 is SNHLY and CDR2 is FYNNEI. The CDR3 loop reads CASSAGGSTEAFF. CDR3 bases: TGTGCCAGCAGTGCAGGGGGGAGCACTGAAGCTTTCTTT.

V is TRBV5-1 and J is TRBJ2-5; tentatively, D is TRBD2 (6 bases). CDR1 is SGHRS and CDR2 is YFSETQ in the germline V gene. The germline V and J ends were trimmed by 2 bases and 1 base, with 9 bases remaining between them. There are 14 residues in the CDR3. The CDR3 protein is CASSLNSGQETQYF. CDR3 in DNA: TGCGCCAGCAGCTTAAATAGCGGCCAAGAGACCCAGTACTTC.

V and J are TRBV19 and TRBJ1-2, with D possibly being TRBD1 (5 bases). Trimming took off 5 bases at V and 2 bases at J, with 12 bases between the two ends. This CDR3 is built from 14 residues. Per germline, CDR1 LNHDA and CDR2 SQIVND (reference sequence). In nucleotides, the CDR3 is TGTGCCAGTAGTTGGACAAGAACCAACTATGGCTACACCTTC. Translated: CASSWTRTNYGYTF.

CDR3 DNA sequence: TGTGCCAGCAGCGGTCTCCGGGGGGGGTACGAGCAGTACTTC. Translated, it gives CASSGLRGGYEQYF. This chain joins TRBV11-2 and TRBJ2-7; 8 nucleotides align to TRBD2. The CDR3 has 14 residues. V lost 5 bases, J lost 4 bases, and 7 bases stayed unmatched. Germline loops: CDR1 SGHAT, CDR2 FQNNGV.

The chain is built from TRBV19 and TRBJ2-7; D might be TRBD1 (6 bases). The V gene's germline CDR1 is LNHDA and CDR2 SQIVND (reference sequence). Trimming shortened V by 4 bases and J by 2 bases, and 18 bases separated the two germline ends. CDR3 length equals 16 residues. The chain's CDR3 is CASSRDAGTPTYEQYF. The CDR3, as DNA: TGTGCCAGTAGTAGAGATGCCGGGACACCCACCTACGAGCAGTACTTC.

The gene calls are TRBV4-2 and TRBJ2-7; 10 nucleotides match TRBD2. The CDR3 length is 14 residues. Germline V gene data show CDR1 as LGHNA and CDR2 as YNFKEQ. Germline trimming cut 4 bases from V and 3 bases from J; bases unmatched to any gene: 3. DNA of the CDR3: TGTGCCAGCAGCCCGGGACTAGCGAACTACGAGCAGTACTTC. Amino acid sequence: CASSPGLANYEQYF.

This clone occurred many times. The rearrangement joins TRBV5-6 to TRBJ2-7; 7 bases are shared with TRBD2. Germline-derived CDR1 and CDR2 are SGHDT and YYEEEE. The CDR3 has 14 amino acids. V dropped 6 bases and J dropped 1; count of bases not matched to a gene: 7. The DNA of the CDR3 is TGTGCCAGCACCCTCGGACTAGGTTCCTACGAGCAGTACTTC. It is translated as CASTLGLGSYEQYF.

V gene TRBV5-1 combines with J gene TRBJ1-1; a possible D gene is TRBD1 (6 bases). The V gene's germline CDR1 is SGHRS and CDR2 YFSETQ. V lost 2 bases to trimming and J lost 8 bases, with 10 bases between them. The CDR3 runs to 12 residues. The CDR3 DNA follows: TGCGCCAGCAGCTTACAGGGAGAGGAAGCTTTCTTT. It is translated as CASSLQGEEAFF.

The count of this clone is one. The chain links TRBV28 to TRBJ1-2; 7 bases map to TRBD1. Germline V CDR1 and CDR2: MDHEN, SYDVKM. V was clipped by 5 bases and J by 8 bases; unmatched bases: 5. The CDR3 is 12 amino acids. The CDR3 DNA follows: TGTGCCAGCAGTACGGCAGGGGGAGGCTACACCTTC. Protein product: CASSTAGGGYTF.

This clone was seen only once. The chain uses TRBV6-5 and TRBJ2-7, with unresolved D. The V gene's germline CDR1 is MNHEY and CDR2 SVGAGI. The CDR3 has 13 residues. V lost 6 bases and J lost 0, with 9 bases in between. The CDR3 sequence is CASRVGLSYEQYF. The CDR3 DNA reads TGTGCCAGCAGGGTGGGCCTCTCCTACGAGCAGTACTTC.

The V and J genes are TRBV5-1 and TRBJ1-2; no clear D gene. CDR1 is SGHRS, CDR2 YFSETQ, per germline. The CDR3 is made up of 14 amino acids. V dropped 4 bases and J dropped 3 bases, with 13 bases sitting between them. CDR3 loop: CASSPYVADYGYTF. In DNA form, the CDR3 reads TGCGCCAGCAGCCCGTACGTGGCAGACTATGGCTACACCTTC.

The rearrangement uses TRBV6-2 or TRBV6-3 and TRBJ2-3; D might be TRBD1 (7 bases). Deletions cut 0 bases from V and 3 bases from J, with 19 bases between. The V gene's germline CDR1 is MNHEY and CDR2 SVGEGT. The CDR3 is 18 residues long. In DNA form, the CDR3 reads TGTGCCAGCAGTTACTCCGTCCGTGCCAGGGGGGATACAGATACGCAGTATTTT. Translating it yields CASSYSVRARGDTDTQYF.

The gene calls are TRBV5-1 and TRBJ2-5; 7 bases map to TRBD1. With 4 bases clipped from V and 5 bases from J, the junction kept 11 bases outside the gene matches. The CDR3 loop spans 15 amino acids. CDR1 and CDR2 (germline): SGHRS, YFSETQ. CDR3 in DNA: TGCGCCAGCAGCACCTCGGACAGGCGGAGGGAGACCCAGTACTTC. Amino acid sequence: CASSTSDRRRETQYF.

The sample holds a few counts of this clone. The chain is built from TRBV5-1 and TRBJ1-1; D not certain. This CDR3 has 14 amino acids. Trimming removed 2 bases at V and 5 bases at J, with 13 bases between. CDR1 is SGHRS and CDR2 is YFSETQ in the germline V gene. CDR3 protein: CASSFKLAGTEAFF. The CDR3 coding sequence is TGCGCCAGCAGCTTTAAGTTGGCGGGGACTGAAGCTTTCTTT.

The chain carries TRBV6-5 and TRBJ2-7; 8 nucleotides match TRBD2. Per germline, CDR1 MNHEY and CDR2 SVGAGI. This CDR3 has 16 amino acids. With 2 bases clipped from V and 1 base from J, the junction kept 7 bases outside the gene matches. The chain's CDR3 is CASSYAVSGTSYEQYF. DNA for the CDR3: TGTGCCAGCAGTTACGCGGTTAGCGGGACTTCCTACGAGCAGTACTTC.

This clone showed up just a few times. The rearrangement joins TRBV6-5 to TRBJ2-7; TRBD1 matches 7 bases. With 4 bases clipped from V and 6 bases from J, the junction kept 6 bases outside the gene matches. The CDR3 has 13 amino acids. CDR1 is MNHEY and CDR2 is SVGAGI in the germline V gene. The CDR3 loop is CASSLRTGVEQYF. CDR3 nucleotide sequence: TGTGCCAGCAGTTTACGGACAGGTGTCGAGCAGTACTTC.

The chain couples TRBV28 to TRBJ2-2, with 11 bases that match TRBD1. J gave up 4 bases and V 7 bases, and 11 bases lay outside the gene matches. The length of the CDR3 is 17 residues. CDR1 and CDR2 from the germline V gene are MDHEN and SYDVKM. CDR3 protein: CASTTKGQGGGTGELFF. As DNA, the CDR3 is TGTGCCAGCACCACAAAGGGACAGGGGGGAGGCACCGGGGAGCTGTTTTTT.

The chain combines TRBV7-6 with TRBJ2-6; possibly TRBD2 for D (5 bases). This CDR3 has 18 amino acids. Germline values: CDR1 SGHVS, CDR2 FNYEAQ. Deletions cut 3 bases from V and 0 bases from J, with 15 bases between. The chain's CDR3 is CASSLTDFTYSGANVLTF. CDR3 in DNA: TGTGCCAGCAGCTTGACGGACTTTACCTACTCTGGGGCCAACGTCCTGACTTTC.

The chain combines TRBV2 with TRBJ1-2, with 11 positions matching TRBD1. The V gene end was trimmed by 6 bases and the J gene end by 4 bases; junction bases not matched to a gene: 4. The CDR3 runs 14 residues. CDR1 SNHLY and CDR2 FYNNEI come from the germline V gene. Here the CDR3 reads CASSGTGGGYGYTF. CDR3 DNA sequence: TGTGCCAGCAGCGGGACAGGGGGTGGCTATGGCTACACCTTC.

The J gene is TRBJ1-4, the V gene TRBV4-3; D unclear. CDR1 and CDR2 from the germline V gene are LGHNA and YSLEER. This CDR3 has 14 residues. V lost 5 bases and J lost 3, with 10 bases in between. The DNA of the CDR3 is TGCGCCAGCAGCGTTGGACTGGCTAATGAAAAACTGTTTTTT. This encodes CASSVGLANEKLFF.

The V gene is TRBV5-4, the J gene TRBJ2-1, with 11 bases that match TRBD1. J gave up 3 bases and V 4 bases, and 3 bases lay outside the gene matches. Germline V gene data show CDR1 as SGHNT and CDR2 as YYREEE (reference sequence). The length of the CDR3 is 15 residues. CDR3 loop: CASSQGTGGYNEQFF. The CDR3 region has the DNA TGTGCCAGCAGCCAAGGGACAGGGGGCTACAATGAGCAGTTCTTC.

This chain joins TRBV9 and TRBJ2-3; TRBD2 agrees at 8 bases. Germline loops: CDR1 SGDLS, CDR2 YYNGEE. Unmatched junction bases numbered 9, after V lost 0 bases and J lost 0 bases. There are 18 residues in the CDR3. The CDR3 bases are TGTGCCAGCAGCGTAGGGGTTAGCGGGACCCCTAGCACAGATACGCAGTATTTT. Protein sequence: CASSVGVSGTPSTDTQYF. Together with reference TRBV9 and TRBJ2-3, the CDR3 gives the full variable domain: DSGVTQTPKHLITATGQRVTLRCSPRSGDLSVYWYQQSLDQGLQFLIQYYNGEERAKGNILERFSAQQFPDLHSELNLSSLELGDSALYFCASSVGVSGTPSTDTQYFGPGTRLTVL.

CDR3 sequence (DNA): TGCAGTGCTAGTCTTAATGAAGCTTTCTTT. Its protein product is CSASLNEAFF. V gene TRBV20-1 combines with J gene TRBJ1-1; no definite D call. Germline loops: CDR1 DFQATT, CDR2 SNEGSKA (reference sequence). V was pared by 3 bases and J by 7 bases, with 6 bases between. CDR3 length: 10 amino acids.

The chain combines TRBV4-3 with TRBJ2-5, with TRBD2 identical over 12 bases. The V segment lost 0 bases and the J segment 4 bases; nucleotides outside the gene matches: 3. Germline CDR1 is LGHNA and CDR2 is YSLEER. The CDR3 covers 16 residues. The CDR3 DNA reads as TGCGCCAGCAGCCAAGATCTAGCGGGGGGGATAGAGACCCAGTACTTC. Amino acids: CASSQDLAGGIETQYF.

V is TRBV6-5 and J is TRBJ2-1, with TRBD2 as a possible D gene (6 bases). CDR1 is MNHEY, CDR2 SVGAGI, per germline. This CDR3 region has 16 residues. V lost 3 bases and J 0 bases, leaving 12 bases between the germline ends. This chain's CDR3 is CASSYIAEGSYNEQFF. The DNA of the CDR3 is TGTGCCAGCAGTTATATAGCGGAAGGCTCCTACAATGAGCAGTTCTTC.